Reported below is one T cell receptor (beta chain). This sample is drawn from a study of blood T cell repertoires in COVID-19. Per the authors' pipeline: Nucleated cell number was recorded as an estimate derived from reference gene primer amplification. The repertoire was sequenced with immunoSEQ multiplex PCR; TCRdb's copy has only in-frame clones and lacks some. V, J and clone size are taken as reported in that table, and D and trimming were inferred from the DNA itself. The sample yields 160,000 or so clones, over 75% seen once. Germline trimming cut 4 bases from V and 1 base from J; bases unmatched to any gene: 8. The CDR3 consists of 16 residues. In germline, CDR1 is MNHNS, CDR2 SASEGT.

The chain uses TRBV6-1 and TRBJ2-3, with TRBD2 identical over 7 bases. The sequence derives from a human donor in a cohort sampled during active COVID-19. Sequenced: peripheral blood. CDR3 DNA sequence: TGTGCCAGCAGTGGGTTTCTGGGGAGGGGCACAGATACGCAGTATTTT. It codes for CASSGFLGRGTDTQYF.